This paragraph reports one T cell receptor beta chain. Its antigen remains unknown. The sample is drawn from a study of T cells after yellow fever vaccination. Overall study context: When fractions had low cell numbers, they were prepared with SMART-Seq v4 Ultra Low Input.

By 5'RACE template switching, TCR cDNA was produced, with a universal primer site and UMIs added in the process. TCRdb re-called the 5' RACE reads through MiXCR, storing one row per CDR3 protein. The table has 350,000 or so distinct CDR3 sequences, less than 9.5% seen once; the top ten hold 17%. V was clipped by 6 bases and J by 6 bases; unmatched bases: 9. The CDR3 is made up of 15 amino acids. Germline values: CDR1 SEHNR, CDR2 FQNEAQ (reference sequence). Regarding the study as a whole: Among all clonotypes, a small share was observed in both CD4 and CD8 compartments.

Sequencing was performed on PBMCs, taken roughly 46 days after the first yellow fever vaccination. This receptor was obtained from a man aged 18 to 29 who received the YFV17D yellow fever vaccine. This rearrangement joins TRBV7-9 to TRBJ2-1, with TRBD2 matching over 9 bases. This CDR3 reads CASSPGGGALNEQFF. CDR3 DNA: TGTGCCAGCAGTCCGGGCGGGGGGGCCCTCAATGAGCAGTTCTTC. The full variable domain, in which reference TRBV7-9 and TRBJ2-1 provide the parts outside the CDR3, is DTGVSQNPRHKITKRGQNVTFRCDPISEHNRLYWYRQTLGQGPEFLTYFQNEAQLEKSRLLSDRFSAERPKGSFSTLEIQRTEQGDSAMYLCASSPGGGALNEQFFGPGTRLTVL.